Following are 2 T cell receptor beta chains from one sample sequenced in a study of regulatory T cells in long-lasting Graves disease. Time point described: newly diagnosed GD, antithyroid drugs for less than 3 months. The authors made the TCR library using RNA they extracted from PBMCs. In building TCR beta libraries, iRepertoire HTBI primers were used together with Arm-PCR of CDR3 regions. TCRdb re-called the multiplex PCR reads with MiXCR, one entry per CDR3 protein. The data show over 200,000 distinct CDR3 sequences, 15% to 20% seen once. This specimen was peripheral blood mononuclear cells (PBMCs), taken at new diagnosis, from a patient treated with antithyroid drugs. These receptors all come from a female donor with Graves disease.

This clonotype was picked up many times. The CDR3 nucleotides are TGTGCCAGCAGCCACAGGGGTCGGACCTACAATGAGCAGTTCTTC. Its protein product is CASSHRGRTYNEQFF. The rearrangement links TRBV11-2 to TRBJ2-1; 7 bases fit TRBD1. The junction had 6 bases not matched to a gene; V was cut back by 5 bases and J by 2 bases. Germline V lookup: CDR1 SGHAT, CDR2 FQNNGV. The CDR3 has 15 residues.

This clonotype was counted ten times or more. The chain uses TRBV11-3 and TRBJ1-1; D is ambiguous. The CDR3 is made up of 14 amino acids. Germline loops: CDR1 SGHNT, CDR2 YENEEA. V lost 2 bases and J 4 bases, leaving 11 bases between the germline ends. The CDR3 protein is CASSLMVGATEAFF. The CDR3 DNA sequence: TGTGCCAGCAGCTTAATGGTGGGAGCCACTGAAGCTTTCTTT. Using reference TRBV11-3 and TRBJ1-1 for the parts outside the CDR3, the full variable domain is EAGVVQSPRYKIIEKKQPVAFWCNPISGHNTLYWYLQNLGQGPELLIRYENEEAVDDSQLPKDRFSAERLKGVDSTLKIQPAELGDSAVYLCASSLMVGATEAFFGQGTRLTVV.